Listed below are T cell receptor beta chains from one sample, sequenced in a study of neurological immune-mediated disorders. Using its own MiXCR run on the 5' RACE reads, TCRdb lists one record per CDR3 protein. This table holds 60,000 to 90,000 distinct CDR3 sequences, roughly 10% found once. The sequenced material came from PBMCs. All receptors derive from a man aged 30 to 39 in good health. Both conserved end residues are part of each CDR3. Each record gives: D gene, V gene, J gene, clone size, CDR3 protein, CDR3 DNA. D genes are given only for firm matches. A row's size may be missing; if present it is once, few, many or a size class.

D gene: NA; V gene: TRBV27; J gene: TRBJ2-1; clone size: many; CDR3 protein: CASSLAGGAWTASYNEQFF; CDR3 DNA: TGTGCCAGCAGTCTCGCTGGCGGGGCTTGGACAGCTTCCTACAATGAGCAGTTCTTC
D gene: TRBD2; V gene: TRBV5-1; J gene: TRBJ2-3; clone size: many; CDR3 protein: CASSSLAGGSDTQYF; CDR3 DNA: TGCGCCAGCAGCTCGCTAGCGGGAGGTTCGGATACGCAGTATTTT
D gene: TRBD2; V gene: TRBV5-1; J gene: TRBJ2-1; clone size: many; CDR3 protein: CASSFGTSGYNEQFF; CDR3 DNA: TGCGCCAGCAGCTTCGGGACTAGCGGTTACAATGAGCAGTTCTTC
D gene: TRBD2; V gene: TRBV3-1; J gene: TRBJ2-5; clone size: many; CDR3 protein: CASSQLRSGLAGGETQYF; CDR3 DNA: TGTGCCAGCAGCCAACTCCGGAGTGGACTAGCGGGAGGAGAGACCCAGTACTTC
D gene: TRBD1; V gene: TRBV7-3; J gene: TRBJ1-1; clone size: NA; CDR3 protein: CASLTDRVNEAFF; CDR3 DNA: TGTGCCAGCCTGACTGACAGGGTGAATGAAGCTTTCTTT
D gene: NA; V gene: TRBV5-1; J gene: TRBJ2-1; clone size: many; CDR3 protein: CASQAGTYNEQFF; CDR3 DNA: TGCGCCAGTCAAGCCGGGACTTACAATGAGCAGTTCTTC
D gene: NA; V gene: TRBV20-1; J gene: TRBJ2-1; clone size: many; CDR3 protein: CSARDWGGNYNEQFF; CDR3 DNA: TGCAGTGCTAGAGATTGGGGCGGGAACTACAATGAGCAGTTCTTC
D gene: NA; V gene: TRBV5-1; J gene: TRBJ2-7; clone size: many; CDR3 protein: CASSRSNYEQYF; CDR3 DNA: TGCGCCAGCAGCCGTAGTAACTACGAGCAGTACTTC
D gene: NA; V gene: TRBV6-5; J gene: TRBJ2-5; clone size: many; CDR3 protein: CASSYSGQGGTQYF; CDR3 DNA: TGTGCCAGCAGTTACTCTGGGCAGGGTGGGACCCAGTACTTC
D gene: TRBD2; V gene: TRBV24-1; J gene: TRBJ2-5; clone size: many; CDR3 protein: CATSDQQNSGRVSETQYF; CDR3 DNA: TGTGCCACCAGTGATCAACAGAATAGCGGGAGAGTGAGCGAGACCCAGTACTTC
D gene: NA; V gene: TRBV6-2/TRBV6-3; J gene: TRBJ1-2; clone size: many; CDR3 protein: CASSSYQTANYGYTF; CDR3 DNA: TGTGCCAGCAGTTCCTATCAGACAGCTAACTATGGCTACACCTTC
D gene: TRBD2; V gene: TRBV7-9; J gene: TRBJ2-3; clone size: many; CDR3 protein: CASSLAMVPSGTDTQYF; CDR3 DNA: TGTGCCAGCAGCTTAGCGATGGTTCCTAGCGGTACAGATACGCAGTATTTT
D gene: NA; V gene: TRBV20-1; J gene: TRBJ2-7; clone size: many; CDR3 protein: CSASPYLVSFSYEQYF; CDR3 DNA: TGCAGTGCTTCTCCATACTTAGTTTCTTTTTCTTACGAGCAGTACTTC
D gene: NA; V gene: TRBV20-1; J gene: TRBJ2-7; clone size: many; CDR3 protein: CSAGTYTYEQYF; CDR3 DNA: TGCAGTGCGGGGACGTATACCTACGAGCAGTACTTC
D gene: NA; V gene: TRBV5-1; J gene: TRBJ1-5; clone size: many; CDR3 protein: CASSLAGTSNQPQHF; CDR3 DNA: TGCGCCAGCAGCTTAGCAGGGACCAGCAATCAGCCCCAGCATTTT
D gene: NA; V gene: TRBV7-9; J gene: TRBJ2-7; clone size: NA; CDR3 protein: CASSLTAASLVEQYF; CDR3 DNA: TGTGCCAGCAGCTTAACGGCGGCCAGTCTGGTCGAGCAGTACTTC
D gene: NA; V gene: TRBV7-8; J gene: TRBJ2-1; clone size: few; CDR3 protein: CASSGWDEHNEQFF; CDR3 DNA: TGTGCCAGCAGCGGATGGGACGAACACAATGAGCAGTTCTTC
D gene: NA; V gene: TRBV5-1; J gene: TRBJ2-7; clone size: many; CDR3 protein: CASSLEQVAHEQYF; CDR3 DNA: TGCGCCAGCAGCTTGGAACAGGTTGCCCACGAGCAGTACTTC
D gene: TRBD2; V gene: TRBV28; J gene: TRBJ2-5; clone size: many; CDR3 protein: CASGSGLAGEETQYF; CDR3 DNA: TGTGCCAGCGGATCGGGGCTAGCGGGAGAAGAGACCCAGTACTTC
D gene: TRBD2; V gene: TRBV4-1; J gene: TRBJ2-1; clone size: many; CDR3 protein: CASSQAPLAGGSYNEQFF; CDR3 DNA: TGCGCCAGCAGCCAGGCCCCACTAGCGGGAGGCTCCTACAATGAGCAGTTCTTC
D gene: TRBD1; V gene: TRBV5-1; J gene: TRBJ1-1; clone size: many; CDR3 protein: CASTGQGGGNTEAFF; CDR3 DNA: TGCGCCAGCACCGGACAGGGTGGGGGGAACACTGAAGCTTTCTTT
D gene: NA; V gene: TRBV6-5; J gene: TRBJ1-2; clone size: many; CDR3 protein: CASSYSQDNNYGYTF; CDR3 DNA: TGTGCCAGCAGTTACTCACAGGACAATAACTATGGCTACACCTTC
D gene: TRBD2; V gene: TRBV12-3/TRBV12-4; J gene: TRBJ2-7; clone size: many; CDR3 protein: CASSLLAGGDEQYF; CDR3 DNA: TGTGCCAGCAGTTTACTAGCGGGAGGTGACGAGCAGTACTTC
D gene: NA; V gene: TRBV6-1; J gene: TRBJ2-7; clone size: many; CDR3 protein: CASSDSVGAAYEQYF; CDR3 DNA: TGTGCCAGCAGTGACTCCGTCGGAGCGGCCTACGAGCAGTACTTC
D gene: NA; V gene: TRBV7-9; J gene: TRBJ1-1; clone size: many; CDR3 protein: CASSLGVTEAFF; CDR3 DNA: TGTGCCAGCAGCTTAGGAGTGACTGAAGCTTTCTTT
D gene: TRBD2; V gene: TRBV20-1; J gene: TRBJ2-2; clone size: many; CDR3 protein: CSADGLARNTGELFF; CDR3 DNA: TGCAGTGCTGATGGACTAGCGCGCAACACCGGGGAGCTGTTTTTT
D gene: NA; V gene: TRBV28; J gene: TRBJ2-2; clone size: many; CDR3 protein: CASSAPQDNTGELFF; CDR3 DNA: TGTGCCAGCAGTGCCCCCCAGGACAACACCGGGGAGCTGTTTTTT
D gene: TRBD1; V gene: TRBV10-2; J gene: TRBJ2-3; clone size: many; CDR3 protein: CASNGGQGETDTQYF; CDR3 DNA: TGCGCCAGCAACGGGGGACAGGGCGAGACAGATACGCAGTATTTT
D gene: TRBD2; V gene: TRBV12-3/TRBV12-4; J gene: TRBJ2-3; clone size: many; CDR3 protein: CASRGGLAGGDTQYF; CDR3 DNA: TGTGCCAGCAGGGGGGGACTAGCGGGTGGAGATACGCAGTATTTT
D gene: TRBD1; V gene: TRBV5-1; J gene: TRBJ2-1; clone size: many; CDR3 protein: CASRQNAGQGANEQFF; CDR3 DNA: TGCGCCAGCAGGCAGAATGCGGGACAGGGGGCGAATGAGCAGTTCTTC
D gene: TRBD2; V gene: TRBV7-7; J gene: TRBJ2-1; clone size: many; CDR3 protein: CASSTGLAYNEQFF; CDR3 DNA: TGTGCCAGCAGCACGGGACTAGCTTACAATGAGCAGTTCTTC
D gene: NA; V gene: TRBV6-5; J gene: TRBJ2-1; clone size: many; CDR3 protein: CASSYRGPNNEQFF; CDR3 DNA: TGTGCCAGCAGTTACAGGGGACCAAACAATGAGCAGTTCTTC
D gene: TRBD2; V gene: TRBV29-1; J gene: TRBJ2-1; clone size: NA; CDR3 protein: CSVEGTSGISYNEQFF; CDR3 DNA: TGCAGCGTTGAAGGGACTAGCGGGATTTCCTACAATGAGCAGTTCTTC
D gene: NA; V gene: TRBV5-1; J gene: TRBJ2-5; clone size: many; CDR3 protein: CASKASQETQYF; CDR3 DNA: TGCGCCAGTAAAGCGTCCCAAGAGACCCAGTACTTC
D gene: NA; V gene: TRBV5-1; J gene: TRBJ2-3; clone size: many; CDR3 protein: CASSPGGATTDTQYF; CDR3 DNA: TGCGCCAGCAGCCCCGGAGGGGCCACCACAGATACGCAGTATTTT
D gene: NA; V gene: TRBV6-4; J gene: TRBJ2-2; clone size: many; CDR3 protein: CASSEAETGELFF; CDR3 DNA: TGTGCCAGCAGTGAGGCTGAGACCGGGGAGCTGTTTTTT
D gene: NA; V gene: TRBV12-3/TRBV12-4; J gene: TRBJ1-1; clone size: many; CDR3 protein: CASTKDRGAEAFF; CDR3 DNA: TGTGCCAGCACCAAGGATCGGGGGGCTGAAGCTTTCTTT
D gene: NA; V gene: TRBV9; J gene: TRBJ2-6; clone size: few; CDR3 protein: CASSVVSRGRDTGANVLTF; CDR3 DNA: TGTGCCAGCAGCGTAGTCAGCCGGGGGAGGGACACTGGGGCCAACGTCCTGACTTTC
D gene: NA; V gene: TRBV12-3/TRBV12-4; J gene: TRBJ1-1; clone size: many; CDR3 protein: CASSLGEKMKAFF; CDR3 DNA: TGTGCCAGCAGTTTAGGGGAAAAGATGAAGGCTTTCTTT
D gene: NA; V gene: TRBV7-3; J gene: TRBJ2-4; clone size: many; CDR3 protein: CASSLRAQGDIQYF; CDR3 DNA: TGTGCCAGCAGCTTACGGGCGCAGGGAGACATTCAGTACTTC
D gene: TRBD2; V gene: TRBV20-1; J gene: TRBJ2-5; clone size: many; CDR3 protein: CSARDRGLAGGIQETQYF; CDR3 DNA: TGCAGTGCTAGAGATAGGGGGTTAGCGGGAGGAATACAAGAGACCCAGTACTTC
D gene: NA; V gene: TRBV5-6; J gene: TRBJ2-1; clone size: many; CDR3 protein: CASNLAAAGAYNEQFF; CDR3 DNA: TGTGCCAGCAACTTAGCGGCGGCAGGAGCCTACAATGAGCAGTTCTTC
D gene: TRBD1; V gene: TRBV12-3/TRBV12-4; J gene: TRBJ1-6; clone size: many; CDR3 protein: CASSLSQGTEGDSPLHF; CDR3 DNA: TGTGCCAGCAGTCTATCCCAAGGGACAGAAGGAGACTCACCCCTCCACTTT
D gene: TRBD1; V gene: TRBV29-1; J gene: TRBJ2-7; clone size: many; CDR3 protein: CSVEPRTGGEQYF; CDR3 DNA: TGCAGCGTCGAACCGCGGACAGGGGGTGAGCAGTACTTC
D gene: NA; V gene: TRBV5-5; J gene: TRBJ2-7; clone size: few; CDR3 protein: CASSLVGESYEQYF; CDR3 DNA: TGTGCCAGCAGCTTGGTAGGGGAATCCTACGAGCAGTACTTC
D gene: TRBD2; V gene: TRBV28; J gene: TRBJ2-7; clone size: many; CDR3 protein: CASSQSGKAYEQYF; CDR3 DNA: TGTGCCAGCAGCCAAAGCGGGAAAGCCTACGAGCAGTACTTC
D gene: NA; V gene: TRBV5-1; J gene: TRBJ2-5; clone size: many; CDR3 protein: CASSPEVRADQETQYF; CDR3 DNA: TGCGCCAGCAGCCCGGAGGTACGGGCCGATCAAGAGACCCAGTACTTC
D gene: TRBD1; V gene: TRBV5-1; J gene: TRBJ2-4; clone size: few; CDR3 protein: CASSLGTGVGNIQYF; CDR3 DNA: TGCGCCAGCAGCTTGGGGACAGGGGTCGGGAACATTCAGTACTTC